The source of this T cell receptor beta chain is a study of T cells after yellow fever vaccination. Study at large: In the case of low-cell-number fractions, SMART-Seq v4 Ultra Low Input was used for preparation. Study-level points and caveats: Re-detected after boosting: most primary clones, about 95% of CD4 and roughly 90% of CD8. Weaker overall was a secondary response that nonetheless peaked faster, on day 5 versus 15.

This clonotype was observed many times. Its specificity is not known. CDR1 SGHTA and CDR2 FQGNSA come from the germline V gene. V was cut by 1 base and J by 4 bases, with 13 bases left in between. CDR3 length: 15 residues. UMIs were added to TCR cDNA along with a universal primer site when it was made by 5'RACE template switching. MiXCR, run by TCRdb on the 5' RACE reads, gives a single entry per CDR3 protein. The sample holds 300,000 to 350,000 distinct CDR3 sequences, about 4% seen once. The receptor was derived from a man between 18 and 35 years old who received the YFV17D yellow fever vaccine. Sequenced here: PBMCs, sampled 5 days after the yellow fever booster vaccination. The chain employs TRBV7-2 and TRBJ1-1; possibly TRBD1 for D (6 bases). The CDR3 sequence is CASSLGQGPGTEAFF. The CDR3 nucleotides are TGTGCCAGCAGCTTAGGGCAGGGGCCGGGCACTGAAGCTTTCTTT.